The 16 T cell receptor beta chains reported below all come from one sample, sequenced in a study of OX40 agonist ivuxolimab in advanced cancers. Generated by immunoSEQ multiplex PCR, the TCRdb table keeps only in-frame clones and is missing some. Here the sample spans 50,000 to 70,000 clones, over 70% being singletons. Sequences were derived from CD4+ or CD8+ T cells sorted from blood, sampled in a trial of the OX40 agonist ivuxolimab. These receptors were obtained from an adult with an advanced solid tumor such as melanoma, head and neck, liver or kidney cancer.

The rearrangement uses TRBV7-9 and TRBJ2-3, with TRBD2 matching 11 bases. J was trimmed by 3 bases and V by 6 bases; bases with no gene match: 5. CDR1 and CDR2 from the germline V gene are SEHNR and FQNEAQ (reference sequence). This CDR3 is built from 15 residues. Here the CDR3 reads CASRHSGRATDTQYF. The DNA of the CDR3 is TGTGCCAGCAGACATAGCGGGAGGGCGACAGATACGCAGTATTTT. The full variable domain, its missing parts supplied by reference TRBV7-9 and TRBJ2-3, is DTGVSQNPRHKITKRGQNVTFRCDPISEHNRLYWYRQTLGQGPEFLTYFQNEAQLEKSRLLSDRFSAERPKGSFSTLEIQRTEQGDSAMYLCASRHSGRATDTQYFGPGTRLTVL.

This chain uses TRBV30 with TRBJ1-1; D ambiguous. The V gene lost 0 bases and the J gene lost 6 bases, with 5 bases spanning the gap. CDR3 size: 11 residues. Germline CDR1 GTSNPN, CDR2 SVGIG (reference sequence). The CDR3 loop reads CAWSVAPEAFF. The CDR3 DNA reads as TGTGCCTGGAGTGTAGCCCCTGAAGCTTTCTTT.

The V and J genes are TRBV15 and TRBJ1-3; no clear D gene. V lost 4 bases and J 8 bases, leaving 9 bases between the germline ends. The CDR3 contains 12 residues. Germline V gives CDR1 LNHNV, CDR2 YYDKDF (reference sequence). The CDR3 DNA reads as TGTGCCACCAGCACCGTCGGGGACACCATATATTTT. As protein: CATSTVGDTIYF. Based on the CDR3 plus reference TRBV15 and TRBJ1-3, the full variable domain is DAMVIQNPRYQVTQFGKPVTLSCSQTLNHNVMYWYQQKSSQAPKLLFHYYDKDFNNEADTPDNFQSRRPNTSFCFLDIRSPGLGDTAMYLCATSTVGDTIYFGEGSWLTVV.

The chain carries TRBV19 and TRBJ1-5; D gene unclear. The CDR3 consists of 16 residues. Trimming stripped 7 bases from V and 0 bases from J, with 16 bases between. Germline V gives CDR1 LNHDA, CDR2 SQIVND (reference sequence). CDR3 DNA sequence: TGTGCCAGTACCTACCGGGAGGGCGTTAGCAATCAGCCCCAGCATTTT. Amino acid sequence: CASTYREGVSNQPQHF. The full variable domain, completed using reference TRBV19 and TRBJ1-5, is DGGITQSPKYLFRKEGQNVTLSCEQNLNHDAMYWYRQDPGQGLRLIYYSQIVNDFQKGDIAEGYSVSREKKESFPLTVTSAQKNPTAFYLCASTYREGVSNQPQHFGDGTRLSIL.

Only one count was recorded for this clone. The V and J genes are TRBV5-4 and TRBJ2-3, with D possibly TRBD2 on 6 matching bases. From germline, CDR1 is SGHNT and CDR2 YYREEE (reference sequence). Trimming cost V 5 bases and J 5 bases, with 18 bases left between them. This CDR3 has 15 residues. CDR3 residues: CASSSLTLGGDTQYF. The CDR3 DNA is TGTGCCAGCAGTTCCCTCACCCTCGGGGGAGATACGCAGTATTTT.

The CDR3 coding sequence is TGCGCCAGCAACCCGCGGGAGGGCGCGAACTATGGCTACACCTTC. Amino acid sequence: CASNPREGANYGYTF. The V gene is TRBV5-1, the J gene TRBJ1-2; D is unresolved. V gave up 6 bases and J gave up 2 bases, with 17 bases separating them. This CDR3 has 15 amino acids. Germline-derived CDR1 and CDR2 are SGHRS and YFSETQ.

Turning to this clone: Different DNA sequences within this sample yield the same CDR3. The rearrangement links TRBV4-1 to TRBJ2-5; 7 nucleotides line up with TRBD1. Germline assignment: CDR1 MGHRA and CDR2 YSYEKL. The junction had 0 bases not matched to a gene; V was cut back by 2 bases and J by 3 bases. The CDR3 runs to 13 residues. The CDR3: CASSQTGEETQYF. The CDR3 DNA reads TGCGCCAGCAGCCAAACAGGGGAAGAGACCCAGTACTTC.

The CDR3 DNA sequence: TGCGCCAGCAGCTTACAGGGCCGGATGGAAGAGACCCAGTACTTC. Translated: CASSLQGRMEETQYF. The chain joins TRBV5-1 to TRBJ2-5; weak D call: TRBD1 (6 bases). Germline V gives CDR1 SGHRS, CDR2 YFSETQ. Trimming shortened V by 2 bases and J by 3 bases, and 14 bases separated the two germline ends. This CDR3 spans 15 amino acids. Drawing the rest from reference TRBV5-1 and TRBJ2-5, the complete variable domain is KAGVTQTPRYLIKTRGQQVTLSCSPISGHRSVSWYQQTPGQGLQFLFEYFSETQRNKGNFPGRFSGRQFSNSRSEMNVSTLELGDSALYLCASSLQGRMEETQYFGPGTRLLVL.

The rearrangement links TRBV7-8 to TRBJ1-5; no reliable D call. Per germline, CDR1 SGHVS and CDR2 FQNEAQ. Trimming removed 1 base from V and 6 bases from J, with 7 bases in between. CDR3 length: 13 residues. The CDR3 DNA reads TGTGCCAGCAGCTTAGGTGGTCGTCAGCCCCAGCATTTT. Translated, it gives CASSLGGRQPQHF.

The gene calls are TRBV7-9 and TRBJ1-2; D unclear. Trimming took 2 bases from V and 3 from J, leaving 7 bases between them. The germline CDR1 and CDR2 sequences are SEHNR and FQNEAQ (reference sequence). The CDR3 is 13 residues long. CDR3 in amino acids: CASSLNRDYGYTF. The DNA for the CDR3 is TGTGCCAGCAGCTTAAATCGGGACTATGGCTACACCTTC.

This clone was found once. The J gene is TRBJ2-2, the V gene TRBV7-6; D ambiguous. Trimming removed 1 base from V and 0 bases from J, with 3 bases in between. The germline gives CDR1 SGHVS, CDR2 FNYEAQ. The CDR3 extends over 14 amino acids. The CDR3 DNA reads as TGTGCCAGCAGCTTAGGGACGAACACCGGGGAGCTGTTTTTT. Protein product: CASSLGTNTGELFF.

This clone occurred a few times. Other DNA sequences from this sample encode an identical CDR3 as well. This chain uses TRBV18 with TRBJ2-5; 14 bases are shared with TRBD2. CDR1 is KGHSH and CDR2 is LQKENI in the germline V gene. The CDR3 spans 16 residues. V shed 6 bases and J 5 bases; nucleotides not matched to a gene: 8. The DNA for the CDR3 is TGTGCCAGCTCCCGACTAGCGGGGGGGCCCGGTGAGACCCAGTACTTC. This encodes CASSRLAGGPGETQYF. Complete variable domain (other parts from reference TRBV18 and TRBJ2-5): NAGVMQNPRHLVRRRGQEARLRCSPMKGHSHVYWYRQLPEEGLKFMVYLQKENIIDESGMPKERFSAEFPKEGPSILRIQQVVRGDSAAYFCASSRLAGGPGETQYFGPGTRLLVL.

This clone was detected a few times. V and J are TRBV14 and TRBJ2-7; D remains ambiguous. Germline CDR1 is SGHDN and CDR2 is FVKESK. The CDR3 runs 15 residues. The V gene lost 4 bases and the J gene lost 6 bases, with 19 bases spanning the gap. The CDR3 coding sequence is TGTGCCAGCAGCCCCCCAAGGGATCTTGCTAGCGAGCAGTACTTC. Protein: CASSPPRDLASEQYF.

V gene TRBV28 combines with J gene TRBJ1-2, with D maybe TRBD1 (6 bases). V lost 6 bases and J lost 2, with 10 bases in between. The germline V gene has CDR1 MDHEN and CDR2 SYDVKM. The CDR3 consists of 13 residues. This CDR3 reads CASRPGANYGYTF. For the CDR3, the DNA is TGTGCCAGCAGGCCAGGGGCAAACTATGGCTACACCTTC.

The chain is built from TRBV6-5 and TRBJ2-5; D is possibly TRBD1 or TRBD2 (7 bases each). The J call is uncertain, as TRBJ2-7 better fits the DNA end. The CDR3 length is 15 residues. In germline, CDR1 is MNHEY, CDR2 SVGAGI. As DNA, the CDR3 is TGTGCCAGCAGCCCGGGAGGCAGGGGGGTCTACGAGCAGTACTTC. Its translation: CASSPGGRGVYEQYF.

This chain connects TRBV6-5 to TRBJ1-2, with TRBD1 identical over 7 bases. The length of the CDR3 is 14 residues. The V and J ends lost 3 bases and 3 bases, in that order; junction bases with no gene match: 4. In germline, CDR1 is MNHEY, CDR2 SVGAGI. As DNA, the CDR3 is TGTGCCAGCAGTTATCGGGACAGATACTATGGCTACACCTTC. Translated: CASSYRDRYYGYTF.